This TCR beta chain was identified in a study of blood T cell repertoires in COVID-19. Study details: The origin of the acute and convalescent COVID-19 samples was the United States, Italy and Spain. From T cells, B-cell-depleted T cells, or PBMCs came the material, which was cDNA or gDNA.

Data came from immunoSEQ multiplex PCR; TCRdb stores just in-frame clones and leaves some out. This sample has 110,000 or so clones, with approximately 85% found just once. The CDR3 spans 14 residues. Trimming at V came to 6 bases and at J to 8 bases, leaving 10 bases not matched to a gene. Germline CDR1 KGHSH, CDR2 LQKENI. The source material was peripheral blood. The clonotype comes from a human donor in a cohort sampled during active COVID-19. This chain joins TRBV18 and TRBJ2-1, with TRBD1 matching over 7 bases. For the CDR3, the DNA is TGTGCCAGCTCCTTCCCGGGACAGTTGCATGAGCAGTTCTTC. Protein product: CASSFPGQLHEQFF.